The 32 T cell receptor beta chains reported below all come from one sample, sequenced in a study of blood T cell repertoires in COVID-19. Here immunoSEQ multiplex PCR was the method, and the copy in TCRdb shows in-frame clones only, minus some. This table has roughly 41,000 clones, about 85% appearing once. What was sequenced was peripheral blood. These receptors all stem from a man aged 60 to 69 with COVID-19, enrolled during active disease.

The gene calls are TRBV3-1 (or the pseudogene TRBV3-2) and TRBJ2-5; D might be TRBD2 (6 bases). The V and J ends lost 1 base and 7 bases respectively, with 25 bases between them. This CDR3 region has 18 residues. The germline CDR1 and CDR2 sequences are LGHDT and YNNKEL (reference sequence). CDR3: CASSQAYRCWDSSGTQYF. DNA for the CDR3: TGTGCCAGCAGCCAAGCCTATAGGTGCTGGGACTCAAGTGGGACCCAGTACTTC.

The chain employs TRBV7-2 and TRBJ1-5; no definite D call. Germline V gene lookup returns CDR1 SGHTA and CDR2 FQGNSA. There are 13 residues in the CDR3. V was cut by 5 bases and J by 9 bases, with 14 bases left in between. The CDR3: CASSPTDRGPQHF. The CDR3 DNA reads TGTGCCAGCAGCCCGACGGACCGGGGGCCCCAGCATTTT.

V usage is TRBV28 and J usage is TRBJ2-1; no reliable D call. CDR3 size: 13 residues. Trimming took off 2 bases at V and 6 bases at J, with 8 bases between the two ends. Germline V CDR1 and CDR2: MDHEN, SYDVKM. The DNA of the CDR3 is TGTGCCAGCAGTTTAATCTCAGGCAATGAGCAGTTCTTC. This sequence encodes CASSLISGNEQFF.

V usage is TRBV3-1 (or the pseudogene TRBV3-2) and J usage is TRBJ2-7, with 7 bases matching TRBD2. Germline CDR1 is LGHDT and CDR2 is YNNKEL (reference sequence). This CDR3 spans 18 amino acids. J lost 4 bases, V lost 1 base, and 16 bases had no gene match. DNA of the CDR3: TGTGCCAGCAGCCAAGGGTCTACTAAGTTGGTGGGAGGGTACGAGCAGTACTTC. This translates into CASSQGSTKLVGGYEQYF.

This sequence joins TRBV7-9 and TRBJ1-3; 8 nucleotides line up with TRBD1. This CDR3 has 13 amino acids. V dropped 9 bases and J dropped 1; count of bases not matched to a gene: 2. Germline V gene sequence: CDR1 SEHNR, CDR2 FQNEAQ (reference sequence). Written as DNA, the CDR3 is TGTGCCAGTGGGACAGGATCTGGAAACACCATATATTTT. Residues: CASGTGSGNTIYF.

The CDR3 here is CASRPAPTGTNTEAFF. The CDR3 DNA follows: TGTGCCAGCAGACCTGCGCCGACAGGGACGAACACTGAAGCTTTCTTT. The chain has TRBV7-3 and TRBJ1-1; 7 positions match TRBD1. The CDR3 length is 16 residues. Looked up from germline, CDR1 is SGHTA and CDR2 is FQGTGA. Trimming cost V 6 bases and J 1 base; bases outside gene matches: 11.

The gene calls are TRBV11-2 and TRBJ2-4, with D possibly TRBD2 on 6 matching bases. The ends were cut back, 3 bases at V and 4 bases at J, with 10 bases in the middle. Germline loops: CDR1 SGHAT, CDR2 FQNNGV. CDR3 length: 14 residues. CDR3: CASSFVREKNIQYF. Written as DNA, the CDR3 is TGTGCCAGCAGCTTTGTCCGGGAGAAAAACATTCAGTACTTC.

This CDR3 reads CSGTSGSAGELFF. CDR3 bases: TGCAGCGGGACTAGCGGGAGTGCCGGGGAGCTGTTTTTT. J is TRBJ2-2 and V is TRBV29-1; 13 bases line up with TRBD2. V gave up 7 bases and J gave up 6 bases; unmatched junction bases: 2. Germline assignment: CDR1 SQVTM and CDR2 ANQGSEA. The CDR3 extends over 13 amino acids.

To note about this clone: Other nucleotide sequences from this sample produce the same CDR3. The chain uses TRBV6-1 and TRBJ1-2; 7 nucleotides line up with TRBD1. From germline, CDR1 is MNHNS and CDR2 SASEGT. V lost 2 bases, J lost 3 bases, and 0 bases stayed unmatched. There are 13 residues in the CDR3. The CDR3 DNA is TGTGCCAGCAGTGAAACAGGGGACTATGGCTACACCTTC. Translating it yields CASSETGDYGYTF.

V and J are TRBV4-1 and TRBJ1-4; possible D gene TRBD1, 6 bases. This CDR3 is built from 15 residues. Trimming cost V 4 bases and J 0 bases, with 9 bases left between them. Germline CDR1 reads MGHRA; CDR2 reads YSYEKL. CDR3 sequence (DNA): TGCGCCAGCAGCCCTCGGACAGCAACTAATGAAAAACTGTTTTTT. Amino acids: CASSPRTATNEKLFF.

V gene TRBV19 combines with J gene TRBJ1-6; TRBD1 aligns across 9 bases. There are 12 residues in the CDR3. CDR1 and CDR2 (germline): LNHDA, SQIVND (reference sequence). With V trimmed by 6 bases and J by 9 bases, 0 bases remained unmatched. The CDR3 DNA sequence: TGTGCCAGTAGGGACAGGGGTTCACCCCTCCACTTT. Translated: CASRDRGSPLHF.

The gene calls are TRBV6-5 and TRBJ1-1, with unresolved D. In germline, CDR1 is MNHEY, CDR2 SVGAGI. V shed 2 bases and J shed 7 bases, with 11 bases lying between them. The CDR3 contains 13 residues. CDR3: CASSYKRQGEAFF. In nucleotides, the CDR3 is TGTGCCAGCAGTTACAAGAGGCAAGGTGAAGCTTTCTTT.

The chain is built from TRBV5-6 and TRBJ1-3, with no clear D. The CDR3 spans 15 residues. Germline V gives CDR1 SGHDT, CDR2 YYEEEE. Trimming removed 5 bases from V and 4 bases from J, with 16 bases in between. The DNA for the CDR3 is TGTGCCAGCAGTACTCCGGGATATGGAGGAAACACCATATATTTT. This codes for CASSTPGYGGNTIYF.

The chain carries TRBV3-1 (or the pseudogene TRBV3-2) and TRBJ2-5; 11 nucleotides agree with TRBD2. Germline V gene sequence: CDR1 LGHDT, CDR2 YNNKEL (reference sequence). V dropped 4 bases and J dropped 3; count of bases not matched to a gene: 13. The CDR3 extends over 18 amino acids. CDR3: CASSPWASGRLREETQYF. CDR3 nucleotides: TGTGCCAGCAGCCCTTGGGCTAGCGGGAGGCTAAGGGAAGAGACCCAGTACTTC.

The CDR3 region has the DNA TGTGCCAGCAGCTCCCCAGGAGCGGGAACCTCTTACGAGCAGTACTTC. Its translation: CASSSPGAGTSYEQYF. The chain uses TRBV5-4 and TRBJ2-7; 7 nucleotides agree with TRBD2. Trimming took 3 bases from V and 4 from J; bases not matched to a gene: 13. Germline V gene lookup returns CDR1 SGHNT and CDR2 YYREEE (reference sequence). The CDR3 spans 16 residues. Supplemented by reference TRBV5-4 and TRBJ2-7, the full variable domain reads ETGVTQSPTHLIKTRGQQVTLRCSSQSGHNTVSWYQQALGQGPQFIFQYYREEENGRGNFPPRFSGLQFPNYSSELNVNALELDDSALYLCASSSPGAGTSYEQYFGPGTRLTVT.

The rearrangement links TRBV5-1 to TRBJ1-6; weak D call: TRBD1 (5 bases). CDR3 length equals 14 residues. Germline loops: CDR1 SGHRS, CDR2 YFSETQ. V lost 2 bases and J lost 10, with 13 bases in between. In DNA, the CDR3 is TGCGCCAGCAGCTTAGACCAGGGTGGCTCACCCCTCCACTTT. Translating gives CASSLDQGGSPLHF.

The chain uses TRBV3-1 (or the pseudogene TRBV3-2) and TRBJ2-1; 13 bases fit TRBD2. Germline V gene data show CDR1 as LGHDT and CDR2 as YNNKEL (reference sequence). J lost 4 bases, V lost 4 bases, and 7 bases had no gene match. The length of the CDR3 is 17 residues. In nucleotides, the CDR3 is TGTGCCAGCAGCCCAGGGACTAGCGGGGCCTATTACAATGAGCAGTTCTTC. Residues: CASSPGTSGAYYNEQFF.

The rearrangement links TRBV7-9 to TRBJ1-4; TRBD1 might be the D (6 bases). Germline CDR1 reads SEHNR; CDR2 reads FQNEAQ (reference sequence). Between the trimmed V and J ends, which lost 5 bases and 3 bases, there was a span of 19 bases. CDR3 length equals 17 residues. The CDR3 region is CASSPGQTTGPNEKLFF. Written as DNA, the CDR3 is TGTGCCAGCAGCCCAGGACAGACGACGGGGCCTAATGAAAAACTGTTTTTT.

The V gene is TRBV6-1, the J gene TRBJ1-2; D is uncertain. Trimming removed 2 bases from V and 4 bases from J, with 8 bases in between. This CDR3 region has 13 residues. Germline-derived CDR1 and CDR2 are MNHNS and SASEGT. As DNA, the CDR3 is TGTGCCAGCAGTGAAATACAGAGCTATGGCTACACCTTC. Protein product: CASSEIQSYGYTF.

This chain connects TRBV3-1 (or the pseudogene TRBV3-2) to TRBJ2-7, with a weak D call TRBD2 (6 bases). Germline CDR1 reads LGHDT; CDR2 reads YNNKEL (reference sequence). The CDR3 runs to 14 residues. Between the trimmed V and J ends, which lost 2 bases and 5 bases, there was a span of 13 bases. The CDR3 loop is CASSQNRGRDEQYF. DNA of the CDR3: TGTGCCAGCAGCCAAAATCGGGGGAGAGACGAGCAGTACTTC.

The gene calls are TRBV30 and TRBJ2-5, with 9 nucleotides matching TRBD2. The J segment lost 1 base and the V segment lost 5 bases, leaving 8 bases of the junction unmatched. The CDR3 contains 15 residues. The V gene's germline CDR1 is GTSNPN and CDR2 SVGIG (reference sequence). Here the CDR3 DNA reads TGTGCCTGGGGGGGTGGCGGGAGGGCCCAAGAGACCCAGTACTTC. Its translation: CAWGGGGRAQETQYF.

V is TRBV7-8 and J is TRBJ1-4; D unclear. In germline, CDR1 is SGHVS, CDR2 FQNEAQ. The CDR3 is 16 amino acids. Between the trimmed V and J ends, which lost 5 bases and 7 bases, there was a span of 20 bases. The CDR3 loop is CASSAANQKNLEKLFF. In nucleotides, the CDR3 is TGTGCCAGCAGCGCTGCAAACCAGAAAAACCTTGAAAAACTGTTTTTT.

Concerning this clone itself: Other DNA sequences from this sample encode an identical CDR3 as well. The chain carries TRBV27 and TRBJ2-7, with TRBD2 matching 14 bases. The CDR3 extends over 15 amino acids. Losses at the gene ends were 5 bases for V and 3 bases for J; bases not matched to a gene: 3. Germline V gene lookup returns CDR1 MNHEY and CDR2 SMNVEV (reference sequence). The CDR3: CASSPGTSGSYEQYF. The CDR3 nucleotides read TGTGCCAGCAGTCCGGGGACTAGCGGGAGCTACGAGCAGTACTTC.

V is TRBV29-1 and J is TRBJ1-1; D uncertain. CDR3 length: 13 residues. V was clipped by 4 bases and J by 3 bases, with 12 bases between them. Germline V gene lookup returns CDR1 SQVTM and CDR2 ANQGSEA. The CDR3 spells CSVVREYDTEAFF. The CDR3 DNA follows: TGCAGCGTTGTAAGGGAGTACGACACTGAAGCTTTCTTT.

V is TRBV9 and J is TRBJ2-5; 8 bases line up with TRBD1. The CDR3 totals 15 residues. Germline trimming cut 2 bases from V and 5 bases from J; bases unmatched to any gene: 8. The V gene's germline CDR1 is SGDLS and CDR2 YYNGEE. Here the CDR3 DNA reads TGTGCCAGCAGCGTGGCCCCGGGACAGGCGGAGACCCAGTACTTC. Amino acid sequence: CASSVAPGQAETQYF. Drawing the rest from reference TRBV9 and TRBJ2-5, the complete variable domain is DSGVTQTPKHLITATGQRVTLRCSPRSGDLSVYWYQQSLDQGLQFLIQYYNGEERAKGNILERFSAQQFPDLHSELNLSSLELGDSALYFCASSVAPGQAETQYFGPGTRLLVL.

The genes are TRBV19 and TRBJ2-1; 7 bases are a match to TRBD1. Germline CDR1 LNHDA, CDR2 SQIVND (reference sequence). CDR3 length equals 13 residues. J was trimmed by 4 bases and V by 7 bases; bases with no gene match: 4. CDR3 protein: CASTLGQYNEQFF. The CDR3 coding sequence is TGTGCCAGTACCTTGGGACAGTACAATGAGCAGTTCTTC.

J is TRBJ2-3 and V is TRBV3-1 (or the pseudogene TRBV3-2), with D hard to call. The CDR3 loop spans 13 amino acids. Germline V lookup: CDR1 LGHDT, CDR2 YNNKEL (reference sequence). Trimming pared 2 bases from V and 4 bases from J, leaving 7 bases between. The CDR3, as DNA: TGTGCCAGCAGCCAAAGTAGAGCAGATACGCAGTATTTT. As protein: CASSQSRADTQYF.

The chain employs TRBV10-3 and TRBJ1-1; 11 bases align to TRBD1. Germline trimming cut 6 bases from V and 0 bases from J; bases unmatched to any gene: 6. The CDR3 is made up of 16 amino acids. Germline assignment: CDR1 ENHRY and CDR2 SYGVKD. The CDR3 DNA is TGTGCCATCAGCCCAAGGACAGGGGGCATGAACACTGAAGCTTTCTTT. It specifies CAISPRTGGMNTEAFF.

There are a few counts of this clone. This CDR3 is CASSIGEGLGEQYF. Written as DNA, the CDR3 is TGTGCCAGTAGTATCGGAGAGGGTTTGGGAGAGCAGTACTTC. The chain has TRBV19 and TRBJ2-7, with a possible D match to TRBD2 (5 bases). Trimming stripped 3 bases from V and 7 bases from J, with 16 bases between. Germline V gives CDR1 LNHDA, CDR2 SQIVND (reference sequence). CDR3 length equals 14 residues.

The V call is TRBV11-2, the J call TRBJ2-3; maybe TRBD2 (6 bases). Germline CDR1 is SGHAT and CDR2 is FQNNGV. The CDR3 consists of 14 residues. V was clipped by 7 bases and J by 7 bases, with 18 bases between them. CDR3 in amino acids: CASTPAPEGHTQYF. The CDR3 coding sequence is TGTGCCAGCACCCCCGCCCCGGAGGGCCATACGCAGTATTTT.

The chain carries TRBV5-1 and TRBJ2-7; 14 bases are a match to TRBD2. This CDR3 region has 16 residues. From germline, CDR1 is SGHRS and CDR2 YFSETQ. Unmatched junction bases numbered 5, after V lost 3 bases and J lost 3 bases. CDR3 bases: TGCGCCAGCAGCTCGGGACTAGCGGGAGTTATCTACGAGCAGTACTTC. Its protein is CASSSGLAGVIYEQYF.

The chain is built from TRBV18 and TRBJ1-2; TRBD1 matches 7 bases. The germline gives CDR1 KGHSH, CDR2 LQKENI. V lost 2 bases, J lost 4 bases, and 7 bases stayed unmatched. This CDR3 has 15 amino acids. CDR3 sequence reads: CASSPSGQSSYGYTF. In DNA, the CDR3 is TGTGCCAGCTCACCATCGGGACAGTCATCCTATGGCTACACCTTC. The whole variable domain, remainder taken from reference TRBV18 and TRBJ1-2, is NAGVMQNPRHLVRRRGQEARLRCSPMKGHSHVYWYRQLPEEGLKFMVYLQKENIIDESGMPKERFSAEFPKEGPSILRIQQVVRGDSAAYFCASSPSGQSSYGYTFGSGTRLTVV.